This is a list of T cell receptor beta chains from one sample in a study of cytomegalovirus exposure and HLA in healthy donors. Sequenced by immunoSEQ multiplex PCR; TCRdb stores in-frame clones only, minus some. The sample has 60,000 to 75,000 clones, roughly 78% seen once. The sequencing input was PBMCs. The source of these receptors is a woman between 40 and 55 years old in good health and CMV-seropositive. The CDR3 runs from the conserved cysteine through the conserved F or W. Each record gives: D gene, V gene, clone size, CDR3 length, J gene, CDR3 DNA, CDR3 protein. The D gene is left open where the match is weak. Clone size is given for some rows only: seen once, a few or many times, or a class if the clone is expanded.

TRBD2	TRBV25-1	-	13	TRBJ2-7	TGTGCCAGCTCCCCGAGCGGGGGCTACGAGCAGTACTTC	CASSPSGGYEQYF
TRBD1	TRBV19	-	16	TRBJ1-4	TGTGCCAGTAGCCAAAGGCTCAGGGGGTCGAATGAAAAACTGTTTTTT	CASSQRLRGSNEKLFF
-	TRBV7-3	-	14	TRBJ2-5	TGTGCCAGCAGCCCCTCGGGAGTACAAGAGACCCAGTACTTC	CASSPSGVQETQYF
-	TRBV19	-	13	TRBJ1-2	TGTGCCAGTAGTATAGATGGTGGGCTTGGCTACACCTTC	CASSIDGGLGYTF
TRBD1	TRBV6-5	-	14	TRBJ1-4	TGTGCCAGCAGCCTGGACAGGGTGGGGGAAAAACTGTTTTTT	CASSLDRVGEKLFF
TRBD2	TRBV6-6	-	15	TRBJ2-1	TGTGCCAGCAGTTACCTGCGGGGGGGCCTAGATGAGCAGTTCTTC	CASSYLRGGLDEQFF
-	TRBV6-1	-	13	TRBJ1-5	TGTGCCATTATGTCGGGTCCGGCCCAGCCCCAGCATTTT	CAIMSGPAQPQHF
TRBD2	TRBV7-2	-	17	TRBJ2-1	TGTGCCAGCAGGGGGGAAGCGGGGGGGCTTGTCTACAATGAGCAGTTCTTC	CASRGEAGGLVYNEQFF
TRBD2	TRBV5-1	-	15	TRBJ2-5	TGCGCCAGCAGCACCGGGACTAGTCATCAAGAGACCCAGTACTTC	CASSTGTSHQETQYF
TRBD1	TRBV6-1	-	14	TRBJ2-4	TGTGCCACCAGGGACAGGTACGGGGAAAACATTCAGTACTTC	CATRDRYGENIQYF
-	TRBV5-6	few	15	TRBJ1-1	TGTGCCAGCAGCTGGGGGCCAGGGGCGAACACTGAAGCTTTCTTT	CASSWGPGANTEAFF
-	TRBV27	few	15	TRBJ2-2	TGTGCCAGCAGTGCAACTAGAGTACAGACCGGGGAGCTGTTTTTT	CASSATRVQTGELFF
-	TRBV15	-	15	TRBJ1-6	TGTGCCACCAGCAAGGGGTTACAGTATAATTCACCCCTCCACTTT	CATSKGLQYNSPLHF
TRBD1	TRBV9	-	18	TRBJ1-1	TGTGCCAGCAGCGTAGGGCGGAACAGGGGGAGTGTGAACACTGAAGCTTTCTTT	CASSVGRNRGSVNTEAFF
TRBD2	TRBV5-4	-	15	TRBJ2-5	TGTGCCAGCAGCCCCGGGACTAGAGGGGGAGAGACCCAGTACTTC	CASSPGTRGGETQYF
-	TRBV7-7	-	14	TRBJ2-5	TGTGCTAGCAGCTTATCCCTAACCCAAGAGACCCAGTACTTC	CASSLSLTQETQYF
TRBD2	TRBV2	-	14	TRBJ2-1	TGTGCCAGCCGTAGCGGGACGTCCTACAATGAGCAGTTCTTC	CASRSGTSYNEQFF
TRBD1	TRBV6-1	-	14	TRBJ1-1	TGTGCCAGCCTGTCAGGGGGCGTTTTTGCTGAAGCTTTCTTT	CASLSGGVFAEAFF
-	TRBV2	-	13	TRBJ1-1	TGTGCCATCAAGACAGAAAGGAACACTGAAGCTTTCTTT	CAIKTERNTEAFF
TRBD2	TRBV11-2	-	18	TRBJ2-7	TGTGCCAGCAGCTTAGACCTTCTAGCGGGGGGCCAGGGTTACGAGCAGTACTTC	CASSLDLLAGGQGYEQYF
TRBD1	TRBV30	-	16	TRBJ2-5	TGTGCCTGGAGTGTGGGGGCTAACAGGGGTGTCGAGACCCAGTACTTC	CAWSVGANRGVETQYF
TRBD1	TRBV5-1	few	15	TRBJ2-7	TGCGCCAGCAGCTTGGGACAGGGCCTCTCCTACGAGCAGTACTTC	CASSLGQGLSYEQYF
-	TRBV19	-	17	TRBJ1-3	TGTGCCAGTTCCGTTAGCGGGACGGCGATCTCTGGAAACACCATATATTTT	CASSVSGTAISGNTIYF
TRBD1	TRBV25-1	-	13	TRBJ2-5	TGTGCCAGCCGACAGGGGGGGTGGGAGACCCAGTACTTC	CASRQGGWETQYF
-	TRBV2	-	10	TRBJ2-1	TGTGCCAGCAGGTTAAATGAGCAGTTCTTC	CASRLNEQFF
-	TRBV9	-	16	TRBJ2-2	TGTGCCAGCAGCGTACGCCCTAGTTATAACACCGGGGAGCTGTTTTTT	CASSVRPSYNTGELFF
TRBD1	TRBV9	-	16	TRBJ1-4	TGTGCCAGCAGCAAAGGGATGACAGGGTGGGATGAAAAACTGTTTTTT	CASSKGMTGWDEKLFF
-	TRBV19	-	14	TRBJ2-5	TGTGCCAGTAGTGAGGTCGGGAGTCAAGAGACCCAGTACTTC	CASSEVGSQETQYF
-	TRBV4-2	-	13	TRBJ2-7	TGTGCCAGCAGCCAAGCGGGGGCCTACGAGCAGTACTTC	CASSQAGAYEQYF
-	TRBV18	once	17	TRBJ1-1	TGTGCCAGCTCACCAACTACCCTCAGGGGCCAGAACACTGAAGCTTTCTTT	CASSPTTLRGQNTEAFF
TRBD1	TRBV5-1	-	15	TRBJ2-5	TGCGCCAGCAGCTTGGGACAGGGGGCAACGGAGACCCAGTACTTC	CASSLGQGATETQYF
-	TRBV2	-	12	TRBJ2-5	TGTGCCAGCCAACAGGGTAGAGAGACCCAGTACTTC	CASQQGRETQYF
-	TRBV4-1	-	13	TRBJ1-3	TGCGCCAGCAGCCAAGATCGTAGCCACACCATATATTTT	CASSQDRSHTIYF
TRBD1	TRBV4-2	few	16	TRBJ2-7	TGTGCCAGCAGCCAAGAAAGTGGGACAGGGGCCTTAGAGCAGTACTTC	CASSQESGTGALEQYF